This T cell receptor beta chain was sequenced for a study of T cell responses to AZD1222 COVID-19 vaccine. Sequencing used immunoSEQ multiplex PCR; TCRdb keeps in-frame clones, though not all of them. The table includes 60,000 or so clones, 80% to 90% detected once. The CDR3 totals 15 residues. Germline V gene lookup returns CDR1 LNHDA and CDR2 SQIVND (reference sequence). V lost 5 bases and J lost 7, with 20 bases in between. The receptor comes from an adult in good health. Sequenced material: peripheral blood, taken on day 0 of AZD1222 vaccination. The chain employs TRBV19 and TRBJ1-2, with TRBD1 as a possible D gene (6 bases). The CDR3 region is CASSVSGTLPAGYTF. For the CDR3, the DNA is TGTGCCAGTAGTGTGTCCGGGACACTTCCCGCTGGCTACACCTTC.